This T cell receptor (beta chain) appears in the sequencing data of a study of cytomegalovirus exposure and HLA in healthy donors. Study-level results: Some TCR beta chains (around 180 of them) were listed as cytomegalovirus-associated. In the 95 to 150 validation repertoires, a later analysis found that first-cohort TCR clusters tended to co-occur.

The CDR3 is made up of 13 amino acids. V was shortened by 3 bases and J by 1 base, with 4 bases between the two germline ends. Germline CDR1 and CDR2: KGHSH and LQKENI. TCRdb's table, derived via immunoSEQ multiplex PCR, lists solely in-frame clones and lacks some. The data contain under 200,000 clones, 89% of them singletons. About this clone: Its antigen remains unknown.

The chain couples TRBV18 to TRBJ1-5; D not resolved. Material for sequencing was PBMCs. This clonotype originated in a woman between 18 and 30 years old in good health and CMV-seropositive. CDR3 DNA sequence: TGTGCCAGCTCACCCGGGAGCAATCAGCCCCAGCATTTT. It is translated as CASSPGSNQPQHF.